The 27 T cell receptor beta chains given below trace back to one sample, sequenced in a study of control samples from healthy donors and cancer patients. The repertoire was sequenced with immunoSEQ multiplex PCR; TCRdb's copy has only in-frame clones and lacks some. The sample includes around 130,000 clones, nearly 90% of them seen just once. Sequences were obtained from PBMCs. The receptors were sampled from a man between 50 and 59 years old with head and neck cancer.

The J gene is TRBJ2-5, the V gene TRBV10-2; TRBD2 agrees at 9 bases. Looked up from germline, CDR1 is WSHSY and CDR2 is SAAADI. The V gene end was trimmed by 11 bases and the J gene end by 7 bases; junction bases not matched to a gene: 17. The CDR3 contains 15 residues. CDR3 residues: CAGSSGDSPQSTQYF. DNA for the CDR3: TGCGCCGGTTCTAGCGGGGACAGCCCGCAATCGACCCAGTACTTC.

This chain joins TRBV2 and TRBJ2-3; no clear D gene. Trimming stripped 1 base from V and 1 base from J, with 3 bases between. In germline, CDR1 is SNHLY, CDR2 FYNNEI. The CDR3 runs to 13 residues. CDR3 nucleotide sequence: TGTGCCAGCAGTGAAGATCGCACAGATACGCAGTATTTT. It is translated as CASSEDRTDTQYF.

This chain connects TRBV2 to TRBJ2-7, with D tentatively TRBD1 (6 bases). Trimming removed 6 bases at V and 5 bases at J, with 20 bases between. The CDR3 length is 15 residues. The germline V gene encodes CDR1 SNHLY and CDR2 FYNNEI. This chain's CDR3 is CASSAGQFPGDEQYF. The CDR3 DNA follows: TGTGCCAGCAGCGCAGGACAGTTCCCAGGCGACGAGCAGTACTTC.

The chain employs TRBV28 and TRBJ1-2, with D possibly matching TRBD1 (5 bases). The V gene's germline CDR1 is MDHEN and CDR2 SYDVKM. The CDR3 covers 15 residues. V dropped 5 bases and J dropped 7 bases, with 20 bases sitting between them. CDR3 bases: TGTGCCAGCAGTCTCCTAGAGGGGCGTCGGTTTGGCTACACCTTC. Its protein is CASSLLEGRRFGYTF.

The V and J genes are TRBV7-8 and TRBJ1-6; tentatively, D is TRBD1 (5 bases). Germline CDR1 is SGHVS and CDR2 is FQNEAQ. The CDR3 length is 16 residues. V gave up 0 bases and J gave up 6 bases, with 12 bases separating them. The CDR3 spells CASSLAVGGVNSPLHF. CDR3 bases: TGTGCCAGCAGCTTAGCTGTGGGGGGAGTTAATTCACCCCTCCACTTT.

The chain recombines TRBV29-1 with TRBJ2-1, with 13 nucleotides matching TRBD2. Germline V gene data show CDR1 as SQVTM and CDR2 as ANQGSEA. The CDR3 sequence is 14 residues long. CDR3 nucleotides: TGCGGCTTCAGACTAGCGGGAGGTACAGGTGAGCAGTTCTTC. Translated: CGFRLAGGTGEQFF.

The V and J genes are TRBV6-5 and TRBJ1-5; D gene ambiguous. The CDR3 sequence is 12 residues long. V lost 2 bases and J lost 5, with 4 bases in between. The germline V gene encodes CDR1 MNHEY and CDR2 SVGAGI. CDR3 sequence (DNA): TGTGCCAGCAGTTACGTCGATCAGCCCCAGCATTTT. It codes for CASSYVDQPQHF.

CDR3 sequence: CASSPPQTAGELFF. The CDR3 coding sequence is TGTGCCAGCTCACCACCACAGACTGCCGGGGAGCTGTTTTTT. The J gene is TRBJ2-2, the V gene TRBV18; D is ambiguous. The CDR3 has 14 residues. V was trimmed by 0 bases and J by 6 bases, leaving 8 bases between them. Germline CDR1 KGHSH, CDR2 LQKENI.

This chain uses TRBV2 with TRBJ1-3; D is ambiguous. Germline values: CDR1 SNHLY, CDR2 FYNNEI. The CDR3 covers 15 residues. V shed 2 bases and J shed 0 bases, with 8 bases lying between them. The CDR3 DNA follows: TGTGCCAGCAGTGAAAGAGTAGACTCTGGAAACACCATATATTTT. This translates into CASSERVDSGNTIYF.

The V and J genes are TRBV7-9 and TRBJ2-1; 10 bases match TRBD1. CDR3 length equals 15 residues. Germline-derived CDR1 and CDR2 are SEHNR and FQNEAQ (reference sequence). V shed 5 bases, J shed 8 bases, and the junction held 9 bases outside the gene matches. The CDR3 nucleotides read TGTGCCAGCAGCCCGCGGGGACAGGGGATCGATGAGCAGTTCTTC. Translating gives CASSPRGQGIDEQFF. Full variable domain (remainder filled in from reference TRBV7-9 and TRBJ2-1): DTGVSQNPRHKITKRGQNVTFRCDPISEHNRLYWYRQTLGQGPEFLTYFQNEAQLEKSRLLSDRFSAERPKGSFSTLEIQRTEQGDSAMYLCASSPRGQGIDEQFFGPGTRLTVL.

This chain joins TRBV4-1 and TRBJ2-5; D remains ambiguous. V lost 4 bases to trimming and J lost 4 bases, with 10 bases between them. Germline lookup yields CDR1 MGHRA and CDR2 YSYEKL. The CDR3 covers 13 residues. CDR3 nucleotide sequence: TGCGCCAGCAGCCCCGTGTCGGGAGAGACCCAGTACTTC. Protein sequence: CASSPVSGETQYF.

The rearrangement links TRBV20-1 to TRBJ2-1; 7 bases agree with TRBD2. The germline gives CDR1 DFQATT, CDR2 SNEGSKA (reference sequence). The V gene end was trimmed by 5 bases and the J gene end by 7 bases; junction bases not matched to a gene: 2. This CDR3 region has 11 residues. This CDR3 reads CSAELANEQFF. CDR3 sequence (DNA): TGCAGTGCTGAACTAGCGAATGAGCAGTTCTTC.

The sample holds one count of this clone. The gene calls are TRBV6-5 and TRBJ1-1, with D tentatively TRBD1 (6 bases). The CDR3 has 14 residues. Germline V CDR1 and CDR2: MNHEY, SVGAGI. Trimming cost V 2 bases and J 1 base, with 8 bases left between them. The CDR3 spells CASSYIQGNTEAFF. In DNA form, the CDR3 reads TGTGCCAGCAGTTACATACAGGGGAACACTGAAGCTTTCTTT.

The DNA for the CDR3 is TGTGCCAGTACCGTGGGAAGGGCTAGCGGTGGGTACACCGGGGAGCTGTTTTTT. The encoded protein is CASTVGRASGGYTGELFF. The V call is TRBV19, the J call TRBJ2-2, with 7 bases aligning to TRBD2. The ends lost 7 bases at V and 3 bases at J; junction bases unmatched: 17. This CDR3 is built from 18 residues. CDR1 is LNHDA, CDR2 SQIVND, per germline (reference sequence).

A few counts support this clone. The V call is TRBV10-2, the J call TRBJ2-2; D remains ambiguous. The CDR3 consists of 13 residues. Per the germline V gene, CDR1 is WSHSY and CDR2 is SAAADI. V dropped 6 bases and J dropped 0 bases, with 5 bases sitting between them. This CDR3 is CASSRANTGELFF. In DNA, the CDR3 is TGCGCCAGCAGCCGGGCGAACACCGGGGAGCTGTTTTTT.

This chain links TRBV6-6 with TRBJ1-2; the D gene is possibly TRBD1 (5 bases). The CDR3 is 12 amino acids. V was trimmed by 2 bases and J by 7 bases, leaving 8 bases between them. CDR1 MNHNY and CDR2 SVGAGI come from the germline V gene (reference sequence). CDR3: CASSYKDIGYTF. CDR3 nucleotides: TGTGCCAGCAGTTACAAGGACATTGGCTACACCTTC.

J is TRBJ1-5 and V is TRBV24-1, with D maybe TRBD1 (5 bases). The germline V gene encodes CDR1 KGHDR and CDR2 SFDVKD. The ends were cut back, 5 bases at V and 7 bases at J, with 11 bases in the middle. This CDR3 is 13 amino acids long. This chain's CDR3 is CATSVGGWQPQHF. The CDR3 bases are TGTGCCACCAGTGTGGGGGGGTGGCAGCCCCAGCATTTT.

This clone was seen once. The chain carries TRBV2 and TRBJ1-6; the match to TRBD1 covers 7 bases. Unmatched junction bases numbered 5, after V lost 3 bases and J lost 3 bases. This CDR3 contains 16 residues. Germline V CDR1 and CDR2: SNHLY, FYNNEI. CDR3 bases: TGTGCCAGCAGTGACCTGACAGGGAACTATAATTCACCCCTCCACTTT. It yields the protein CASSDLTGNYNSPLHF.

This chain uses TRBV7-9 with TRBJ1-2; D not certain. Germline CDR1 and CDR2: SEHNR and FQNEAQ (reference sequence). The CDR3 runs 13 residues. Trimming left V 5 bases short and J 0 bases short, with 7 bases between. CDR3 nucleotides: TGTGCCAGCAGCCCGGGAGCTAACTATGGCTACACCTTC. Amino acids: CASSPGANYGYTF. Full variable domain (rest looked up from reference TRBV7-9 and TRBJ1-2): DTGVSQNPRHKITKRGQNVTFRCDPISEHNRLYWYRQTLGQGPEFLTYFQNEAQLEKSRLLSDRFSAERPKGSFSTLEIQRTEQGDSAMYLCASSPGANYGYTFGSGTRLTVV.

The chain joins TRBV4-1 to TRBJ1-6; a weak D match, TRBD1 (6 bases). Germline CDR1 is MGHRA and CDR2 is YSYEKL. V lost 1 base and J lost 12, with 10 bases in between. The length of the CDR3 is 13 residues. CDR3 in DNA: TGCGCCAGCAGCCAAGGCCAGGGGCTACCCCTCCACTTT. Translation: CASSQGQGLPLHF.

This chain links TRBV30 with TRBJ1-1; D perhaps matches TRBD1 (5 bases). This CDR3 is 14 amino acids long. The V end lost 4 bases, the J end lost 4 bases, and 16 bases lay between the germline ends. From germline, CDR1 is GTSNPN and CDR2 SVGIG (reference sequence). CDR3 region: CAWTDGVGVTEAFF. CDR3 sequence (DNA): TGTGCCTGGACGGACGGCGTGGGGGTCACTGAAGCTTTCTTT.

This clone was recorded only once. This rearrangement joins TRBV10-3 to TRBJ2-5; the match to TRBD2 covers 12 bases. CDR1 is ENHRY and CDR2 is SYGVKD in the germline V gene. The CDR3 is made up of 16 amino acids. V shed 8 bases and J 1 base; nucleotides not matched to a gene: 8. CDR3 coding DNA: TGTGCCATCGCTTCTAGCGGGGGGGCGAGCCAAGAGACCCAGTACTTC. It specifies CAIASSGGASQETQYF.

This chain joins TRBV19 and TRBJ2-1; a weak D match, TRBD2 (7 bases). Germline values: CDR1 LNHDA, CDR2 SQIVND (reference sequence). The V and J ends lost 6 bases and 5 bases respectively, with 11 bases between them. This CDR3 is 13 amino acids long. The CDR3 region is CASRREGDNEQFF. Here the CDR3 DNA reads TGTGCCAGTAGGAGGGAGGGGGACAATGAGCAGTTCTTC.

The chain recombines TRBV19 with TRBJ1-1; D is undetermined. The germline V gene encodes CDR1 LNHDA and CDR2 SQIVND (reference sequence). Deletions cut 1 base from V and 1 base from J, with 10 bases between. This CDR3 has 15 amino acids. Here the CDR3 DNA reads TGTGCCAGTAGTATAGTAGATTCATGGAACACTGAAGCTTTCTTT. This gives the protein CASSIVDSWNTEAFF. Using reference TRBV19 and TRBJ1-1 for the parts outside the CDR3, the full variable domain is DGGITQSPKYLFRKEGQNVTLSCEQNLNHDAMYWYRQDPGQGLRLIYYSQIVNDFQKGDIAEGYSVSREKKESFPLTVTSAQKNPTAFYLCASSIVDSWNTEAFFGQGTRLTVV.

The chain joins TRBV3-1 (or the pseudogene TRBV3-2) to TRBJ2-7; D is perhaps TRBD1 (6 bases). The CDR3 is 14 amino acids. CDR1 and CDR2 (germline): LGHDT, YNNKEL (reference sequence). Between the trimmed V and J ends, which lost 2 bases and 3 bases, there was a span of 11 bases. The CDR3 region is CASSQPGTNYEQYF. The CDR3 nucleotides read TGTGCCAGCAGCCAACCCGGGACAAACTACGAGCAGTACTTC.

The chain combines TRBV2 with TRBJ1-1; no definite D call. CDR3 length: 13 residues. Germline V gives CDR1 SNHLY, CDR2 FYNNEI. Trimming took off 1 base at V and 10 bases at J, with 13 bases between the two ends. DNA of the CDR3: TGTGCCAGCAGTGAAGAAGCTAGAGTGGTAGCTTTCTTT. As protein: CASSEEARVVAFF.

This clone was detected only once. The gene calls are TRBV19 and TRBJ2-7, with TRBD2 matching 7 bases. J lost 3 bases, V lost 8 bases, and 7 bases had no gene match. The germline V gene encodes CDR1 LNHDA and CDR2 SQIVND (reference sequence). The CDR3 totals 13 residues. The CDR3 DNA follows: TGTGCCAGTTCGAGCGGGATAGGCTACGAGCAGTACTTC. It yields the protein CASSSGIGYEQYF.